In this sample, the clone carrying this TCR beta chain turned up a few times. This entry comes from a study of T-cell reconstitution after alpha-beta-depleted transplantation in children. Unique molecular identifiers featured in how the TCRbeta library was prepared. Each CDR3 protein is one row after TCRdb ran MiXCR on the PCR reads. This table has some 290,000 distinct CDR3 sequences, over 20% appearing once. The CDR3 extends over 14 amino acids. Trimming removed 6 bases from V and 3 bases from J; junction bases left unmatched: 7. The rearrangement uses TRBV12-3 or TRBV12-4 and TRBJ2-5; 7 nucleotides match TRBD2. The source was PBMCs, mostly from graft donor cells, collected 180 days after TCRalphabeta/CD19-depleted stem cell transplant. This sequence originates from a male patient aged 10 to 17 who had a stem cell transplant for acute lymphoblastic leukemia, so the T cells may come from the graft donor. CDR3 coding DNA: TGTGCCAGCAGACCCGGGACTACCGAAGAGACCCAGTACTTC. This gives the protein CASRPGTTEETQYF.